These T cell receptor beta chains were read from a single sample in a study of blood T cell repertoires in COVID-19. Method: immunoSEQ multiplex PCR; TCRdb's copy keeps in-frame clones and lacks some. The data contain around 63,000 clones, 70% to 90% of them singletons. What was sequenced was peripheral blood. The receptors were gathered from a woman older than 75 with active COVID-19. Each CDR3 is given with its conserved first and last residue. A D gene is named only where the DNA matches it firmly. Expanded clones get a size class; other rows say once, few or many, or leave the size out.

v_call	d_call	j_call	clone_size	cdr3_aa	cdr3_nt
TRBV3-1/TRBV3-2	TRBD2	TRBJ2-3	-	CASSRETSGGATDTQYF	TGTGCCAGCAGCCGGGAGACTAGCGGGGGGGCAACAGATACGCAGTATTTT
TRBV3-1/TRBV3-2	TRBD2	TRBJ2-7	-	CASSLAGGYEQYF	TGTGCCAGCAGCCTAGCGGGGGGGTACGAGCAGTACTTC
TRBV20-1	TRBD1	TRBJ2-7	-	CSATDRGWGSYEQYF	TGCAGTGCTACTGACAGGGGTTGGGGATCCTACGAGCAGTACTTC
TRBV28	TRBD1	TRBJ1-4	-	CASNPQGAREKLFF	TGTGCCAGCAACCCACAGGGGGCGCGGGAAAAACTGTTTTTT
TRBV12-3/TRBV12-4	-	TRBJ2-1	-	CASSRTEFNEQFF	TGTGCCAGCAGTAGGACAGAATTCAATGAGCAGTTCTTC
TRBV7-2	TRBD1	TRBJ1-5	few	CASSLRQGRGQPQHF	TGTGCCAGCAGCTTAAGACAGGGGCGAGGGCAGCCCCAGCATTTT
TRBV15	-	TRBJ2-7	-	CATSRDITEQGGYEQYF	TGTGCCACCAGCAGAGATATAACGGAACAGGGCGGCTACGAGCAGTACTTC
TRBV25-1	-	TRBJ1-4	-	CASRPSQGRGEKLFF	TGTGCCAGCAGACCCTCCCAGGGAAGGGGGGAAAAACTGTTTTTT
TRBV10-2	TRBD1	TRBJ1-6	-	CASRPTGRNSPLHF	TGCGCCAGCAGACCGACAGGGCGTAATTCACCCCTCCACTTT
TRBV2	-	TRBJ1-1	-	CASSEQGRSTEAFF	TGTGCCAGCAGTGAACAGGGGAGAAGCACTGAAGCTTTCTTT
TRBV4-3	TRBD2	TRBJ2-7	-	CASSQEFSGGRYEQYF	TGCGCCAGCAGCCAAGAATTTAGCGGGGGGCGGTACGAGCAGTACTTC
TRBV7-3	TRBD1	TRBJ2-7	-	CASSVQGQGYEQYF	TGTGCCAGCAGCGTACAGGGGCAAGGGTACGAGCAGTACTTC
TRBV3-1/TRBV3-2	TRBD2	TRBJ2-1	-	CASSLLGTSGLQFF	TGTGCCAGCAGCCTCCTCGGGACTAGCGGCCTCCAGTTCTTC
TRBV9	-	TRBJ1-1	-	CASSLDGGRQAFF	TGTGCCAGCAGCCTAGACGGGGGGCGACAAGCTTTCTTT
TRBV9	TRBD2	TRBJ2-3	-	CASSHGTSGGGTDTQYF	TGTGCCAGCAGCCACGGGACTAGCGGGGGGGGCACAGATACGCAGTATTTT
TRBV7-9	-	TRBJ2-7	-	CASSLTGNSYEQYF	TGTGCCAGCAGCTTAACGGGAAACAGCTACGAGCAGTACTTC
TRBV9	TRBD2	TRBJ2-5	-	CASSVGLAGSLQETQYF	TGTGCCAGCAGCGTAGGATTAGCGGGTAGCCTCCAAGAGACCCAGTACTTC
TRBV6-5	-	TRBJ1-2	once	CASSLSSNYGYTF	TGTGCCAGCAGTTTGAGCTCAAACTATGGCTACACCTTC
TRBV30	-	TRBJ1-2	few	CAWFLQGNYGYTF	TGTGCCTGGTTCTTACAGGGAAACTATGGCTACACCTTC
TRBV4-1	TRBD1	TRBJ2-7	-	CASSQPRAGTAKPEQYF	TGCGCCAGCAGCCAACCGCGGGCCGGGACAGCTAAGCCCGAGCAGTACTTC
TRBV6-2/TRBV6-3	TRBD1	TRBJ1-1	-	CASSLGTVNTEAFF	TGTGCCAGCAGTTTAGGGACAGTGAACACTGAAGCTTTCTTT
TRBV10-3	-	TRBJ1-5	-	CAISESQVGNQPQHF	TGTGCCATCAGTGAGTCGCAGGTCGGCAATCAGCCCCAGCATTTT
TRBV3-1/TRBV3-2	-	TRBJ2-5	-	CASSQVRETQYF	TGTGCCAGCAGCCAAGTGCGCGAGACCCAGTACTTC
TRBV5-1	TRBD1	TRBJ1-4	-	CASSSRTGGTNEKLFF	TGCGCCAGCAGCTCCCGGACAGGTGGAACTAATGAAAAACTGTTTTTT
TRBV11-1	-	TRBJ2-3	-	CASSLRRGGTDTQYF	TGTGCCAGCAGCTTACGACGCGGGGGCACAGATACGCAGTATTTT
TRBV14	-	TRBJ1-2	-	CASSHPRNYGYTF	TGTGCCAGCAGCCATCCCAGGAACTATGGCTACACCTTC
TRBV10-2	-	TRBJ2-3	-	CASSESSVTETRTDTQYF	TGCGCCAGCAGTGAGTCGAGTGTGACAGAGACTAGGACAGATACGCAGTATTTT
TRBV19	TRBD1	TRBJ1-1	once	CASSIGPGQGRGNTEAFF	TGTGCCAGTAGTATCGGGCCGGGACAGGGGAGGGGAAACACTGAAGCTTTCTTT
TRBV28	-	TRBJ1-5	-	CASRRTRGGGNQPQHF	TGTGCCAGCAGGAGAACGAGGGGAGGAGGCAATCAGCCCCAGCATTTT
TRBV13	TRBD2	TRBJ2-4	-	CASSLGEGGGAPGAKNIQYF	TGTGCCAGCAGCTTAGGGGAAGGCGGGGGGGCCCCGGGGGCCAAAAACATTCAGTACTTC
TRBV18	-	TRBJ1-1	-	CASSPPSRTEAFF	TGTGCCAGCTCACCACCGTCGAGGACTGAAGCTTTCTTT
TRBV2	-	TRBJ1-6	-	CASSASYRGESPLHF	TGTGCCAGCAGCGCTTCTTACCGGGGGGAATCACCCCTCCACTTT
TRBV27	TRBD2	TRBJ2-1	-	CASSLGASGGNEQFF	TGTGCCAGCAGTTTAGGGGCTAGCGGGGGGAATGAGCAGTTCTTC
TRBV28	TRBD2	TRBJ2-5	-	CASSFNGGMETQYF	TGTGCCAGCAGTTTTAACGGGGGGATGGAGACCCAGTACTTC
TRBV7-9	TRBD1	TRBJ1-5	-	CASSLGTGEGQPQHF	TGTGCCAGCAGCTTGGGGACAGGGGAGGGTCAGCCCCAGCATTTT
TRBV30	-	TRBJ2-5	-	CAWSPGLGLKETQYF	TGTGCCTGGAGCCCGGGACTTGGGCTTAAAGAGACCCAGTACTTC
TRBV3-1/TRBV3-2	TRBD1	TRBJ2-3	-	CASSRNRGISADTQYF	TGTGCCAGCAGTCGTAACAGGGGGATAAGTGCAGATACGCAGTATTTT
TRBV3-1/TRBV3-2	-	TRBJ2-7	-	CASSQGVGGLYEQYF	TGTGCCAGCAGCCAAGGAGTCGGGGGGCTCTACGAGCAGTACTTC
TRBV7-2	-	TRBJ1-2	-	CASSTTGTPFYGYTF	TGTGCCAGCAGCACCACAGGGACCCCTTTCTATGGCTACACCTTC
TRBV4-2	TRBD1	TRBJ1-1	-	CASSPGQYGTGVTEAFF	TGTGCCAGCAGCCCGGGTCAATACGGGACAGGGGTTACTGAAGCTTTCTTT
TRBV13	-	TRBJ2-5	-	CASSLNSLNQYF	TGTGCCAGCAGCTTAAACTCCCTGAATCAGTACTTC
TRBV5-1	-	TRBJ2-5	once	CASSEGQSWETQYF	TGCGCCAGCAGCGAGGGACAAAGTTGGGAGACCCAGTACTTC
TRBV5-1	TRBD2	TRBJ2-2	-	CASSPGTSGGAGELFF	TGCGCCAGCAGCCCCGGGACTAGCGGGGGGGCCGGGGAGCTGTTTTTT
TRBV4-1	-	TRBJ2-1	few	CASSLYYNEQFF	TGCGCCAGCAGCCTCTACTACAATGAGCAGTTCTTC
TRBV5-4	-	TRBJ1-3	once	CASSLGGRGSGNTIYF	TGTGCCAGCAGCTTGGGGGGGAGGGGCTCTGGAAACACCATATATTTT
TRBV11-3	TRBD2	TRBJ2-1	-	CASSFSSGGAYEQFF	TGTGCCAGCAGCTTTAGTAGCGGGGGGGCCTATGAGCAGTTCTTC
TRBV7-2	TRBD2	TRBJ2-3	-	CASSLGLAGGTDTQYF	TGTGCCAGCAGCTTGGGACTAGCGGGGGGCACAGATACGCAGTATTTT